This paragraph covers one T cell receptor (beta chain) sequence. V was trimmed by 5 bases and J by 0 bases, leaving 14 bases between them. CDR3 length equals 16 residues. Germline CDR1 and CDR2: WSHSY and SAAADI. Generated by immunoSEQ multiplex PCR, the TCRdb table keeps only in-frame clones and is missing some. The data contain around 100,000 clones, 67% of them singletons. This entry is derived from a study of shared clonotypes between healthy human individuals. The wider study: Three CD4 naive, three CD4 memory, two CD8 naive and one CD8 memory plate were used per donor.

The TCR originated in a man aged 25 to 40 in good health. The chain combines TRBV10-2 with TRBJ2-4; tentatively, D is TRBD2 (7 bases). Sequencing was carried out using memory CD8+ T cells sorted from blood. Described subset: CD45RO+ cells pooled with CCR7-negative TemRA cells. The CDR3 coding sequence is TGCGCCAGCAGTCAGGCGGGGGACATAGCCAAAAACATTCAGTACTTC. Translating it yields CASSQAGDIAKNIQYF.